The 26 T cell receptor beta chains listed next were all sequenced from one sample in a study of cytomegalovirus exposure and HLA in healthy donors. Amplification used 60 Vbeta primers and 13 Jbeta primers. The assay was immunoSEQ multiplex PCR, and TCRdb's table has in-frame clones only and misses some. This repertoire shows 150,000 or so clones, about 76% found once; its top ten account for around 7.2%. Sequencing was performed on PBMCs. Every receptor here comes from a man aged 30 to 45 in good health and CMV-seropositive.

The chain uses TRBV2 and TRBJ1-5, with a possible D match to TRBD1 (5 bases). The V gene lost 3 bases and the J gene lost 5 bases, with 14 bases spanning the gap. The CDR3 is made up of 15 amino acids. The germline V gene has CDR1 SNHLY and CDR2 FYNNEI. This CDR3 is CASSEEGVGYQPQHF. CDR3 DNA sequence: TGTGCCAGCAGTGAGGAAGGGGTGGGCTATCAGCCCCAGCATTTT. Looking up the rest from reference TRBV2 and TRBJ1-5 gives the full variable domain: EPEVTQTPSHQVTQMGQEVILRCVPISNHLYFYWYRQILGQKVEFLVSFYNNEISEKSEIFDDQFSVERPDGSNFTLKIRSTKLEDSAMYFCASSEEGVGYQPQHFGDGTRLSIL.

This clone came up once. The gene calls are TRBV4-2 and TRBJ2-5; D is perhaps TRBD2 (6 bases). V shed 0 bases and J shed 5 bases, with 7 bases lying between them. Germline CDR1 is LGHNA and CDR2 is YNFKEQ. The CDR3 length is 13 residues. The CDR3 DNA follows: TGTGCCAGCAGCCAAGAAGGAGGGGAGACCCAGTACTTC. This codes for CASSQEGGETQYF.

This clone was seen a handful of times. The chain couples TRBV9 to TRBJ2-1, with 7 bases that match TRBD2. This CDR3 comprises 14 residues. From germline, CDR1 is SGDLS and CDR2 YYNGEE. V lost 4 bases to trimming and J lost 4 bases; unmatched junction nucleotides: 5. CDR3 bases: TGTGCCAGCAGCATCAGCGGGATGTACAATGAGCAGTTCTTC. Amino acids: CASSISGMYNEQFF.

The CDR3 is CASSPDRGYGYTF. CDR3 DNA: TGTGCCAGCAGCCCGGACAGGGGATATGGCTACACCTTC. The J gene is TRBJ1-2, the V gene TRBV7-6; 9 bases match TRBD1. V shed 5 bases and J 5 bases; nucleotides not matched to a gene: 3. The V gene's germline CDR1 is SGHVS and CDR2 FNYEAQ. This CDR3 comprises 13 residues.

V and J are TRBV7-9 and TRBJ2-5; D perhaps matches TRBD2 (6 bases). The ends were cut back, 5 bases at V and 4 bases at J, with 17 bases in the middle. The CDR3 length is 15 residues. The germline V gene encodes CDR1 SEHNR and CDR2 FQNEAQ (reference sequence). The CDR3 loop is CASSGRRGWAETQYF. In DNA form, the CDR3 reads TGTGCCAGCAGCGGTAGGCGGGGCTGGGCAGAGACCCAGTACTTC.

This clone turned up a few times. J is TRBJ2-2 and V is TRBV12-5; D is ambiguous. There are 19 residues in the CDR3. V was clipped by 0 bases and J by 0 bases, with 17 bases between them. Per germline, CDR1 LGHNT and CDR2 FRNRAP. The CDR3 nucleotides are TGTGCTAGTGGTTTGGTACAGAGCAGGCATCAAACGAACACCGGGGAGCTGTTTTTT. Residues: CASGLVQSRHQTNTGELFF.

The rearrangement links TRBV27 to TRBJ2-3, with 12 bases identical to TRBD2. J was trimmed by 8 bases and V by 6 bases; bases with no gene match: 9. Germline V gives CDR1 MNHEY, CDR2 SMNVEV (reference sequence). This CDR3 is 15 amino acids long. CDR3 loop: CASSLGLAGRSTQYF. CDR3 sequence (DNA): TGTGCCAGCAGCCTTGGACTAGCGGGGCGAAGTACGCAGTATTTT.

The V and J genes are TRBV27 and TRBJ2-2; D perhaps matches TRBD1 (5 bases). V gave up 3 bases and J gave up 4 bases, with 12 bases separating them. This CDR3 region has 15 residues. Germline values: CDR1 MNHEY, CDR2 SMNVEV (reference sequence). CDR3 sequence: CASSFDTGATGELFF. The CDR3 DNA reads TGTGCCAGCAGTTTCGACACAGGAGCCACCGGGGAGCTGTTTTTT.

The chain has TRBV6-1 and TRBJ2-7; D is uncertain. From germline, CDR1 is MNHNS and CDR2 SASEGT. The germline V and J ends were trimmed by 4 bases and 2 bases, with 18 bases remaining between them. This CDR3 region has 16 residues. The CDR3 here is CASSGTLQRGTYEQYF. The CDR3 region has the DNA TGTGCCAGCAGTGGTACCCTCCAGCGTGGTACCTACGAGCAGTACTTC.

J is TRBJ2-1 and V is TRBV4-2; 15 bases agree with TRBD2. The V and J ends lost 2 bases and 7 bases, in that order; junction bases with no gene match: 3. Germline CDR1 and CDR2: LGHNA and YNFKEQ. This CDR3 has 16 amino acids. The CDR3 DNA reads as TGTGCCAGCAGCCAACCCGGGACTAGCGGGGGGAATGAGCAGTTCTTC. Protein product: CASSQPGTSGGNEQFF.

The V gene is TRBV25-1, the J gene TRBJ2-1; D possibly corresponds to TRBD2 (7 bases). With 1 base removed from V and 16 bases from J, the gap between germline ends came to 17 bases. This CDR3 contains 13 residues. The germline gives CDR1 MGHDK, CDR2 SYGVNS. CDR3 sequence: CASSESFGGPDFF. As DNA, the CDR3 is TGTGCCAGCAGTGAATCTTTCGGGGGGCCCGATTTCTTC.

The genes are TRBV28 and TRBJ2-7; 7 bases are shared with TRBD1. The CDR3 is made up of 13 amino acids. Germline-derived CDR1 and CDR2 are MDHEN and SYDVKM. The trim removed 7 bases at V and 1 base at J, leaving 4 bases unmatched. The CDR3 reads CASTGTVSYEQYF. The DNA for the CDR3 is TGTGCCAGCACCGGGACAGTTTCCTACGAGCAGTACTTC.

This clone was seen more than once but under ten times. The DNA of the CDR3 is TGTGCCAGCAGCTCGGGGGGAGGTTACGAGCAGTACTTC. Translation: CASSSGGGYEQYF. The J gene is TRBJ2-7, the V gene TRBV7-9; 7 positions match TRBD2. CDR1 is SEHNR and CDR2 is FQNEAQ in the germline V gene (reference sequence). This CDR3 contains 13 residues. V trimming: 4 bases; J trimming: 4 bases; junction bases outside the gene matches: 4.

This clone showed up just a few times. V and J are TRBV4-1 and TRBJ1-4, with 10 bases aligning to TRBD1. This CDR3 is 14 amino acids long. CDR1 and CDR2 from the germline V gene are MGHRA and YSYEKL. Germline trimming cut 8 bases from V and 2 bases from J; bases unmatched to any gene: 2. CDR3 DNA sequence: TGCGCCAGCGGGACAGGGGTTACTAATGAAAAACTGTTTTTT. This encodes CASGTGVTNEKLFF.

V is TRBV7-6 and J is TRBJ2-3, with D perhaps TRBD1 (5 bases). The length of the CDR3 is 14 residues. CDR1 is SGHVS, CDR2 FNYEAQ, per germline. The V end lost 4 bases, the J end lost 2 bases, and 10 bases lay between the germline ends. As DNA, the CDR3 is TGTGCCAGCAGCTCTGTAGGGGACACAGATACGCAGTATTTT. It is translated as CASSSVGDTDTQYF.

The rearrangement uses TRBV4-3 and TRBJ2-1, with TRBD2 as a possible D gene (5 bases). The V gene's germline CDR1 is LGHNA and CDR2 YSLEER. Trimming removed 0 bases at V and 6 bases at J, with 18 bases between. The CDR3 spans 17 residues. The DNA for the CDR3 is TGCGCCAGCAGCCAAGACCAATCCCCGGGAACTTTCAATGAGCAGTTCTTC. It is translated as CASSQDQSPGTFNEQFF.

This chain connects TRBV29-1 to TRBJ1-2; a weak D match, TRBD1 (5 bases). CDR1 is SQVTM and CDR2 is ANQGSEA in the germline V gene. Trimming cost V 4 bases and J 0 bases, with 9 bases left between them. The CDR3 spans 13 residues. The CDR3 here is CSVVGDSNYGYTF. The CDR3 DNA reads as TGCAGCGTTGTGGGGGACTCTAACTATGGCTACACCTTC.

The chain combines TRBV10-2 with TRBJ2-7, with 10 bases fitting TRBD1. The CDR3 covers 15 residues. CDR1 and CDR2 from the germline V gene are WSHSY and SAAADI. The junction had 5 bases not matched to a gene; V was cut back by 2 bases and J by 4 bases. In DNA form, the CDR3 reads TGCGCCAGCAGTGAGAGACAGGGGGCGATTTACGAGCAGTACTTC. Its protein is CASSERQGAIYEQYF.

V is TRBV27 and J is TRBJ1-1; the match to TRBD1 covers 8 bases. Losses at the gene ends were 3 bases for V and 9 bases for J; bases not matched to a gene: 9. Germline assignment: CDR1 MNHEY and CDR2 SMNVEV (reference sequence). The CDR3 has 14 amino acids. CDR3 nucleotide sequence: TGTGCCAGCAGTTTGCGGACAGGGTTCAATAAAGCTTTCTTT. It codes for CASSLRTGFNKAFF.

The rearrangement joins TRBV15 to TRBJ1-2, with D hard to call. Germline CDR1 and CDR2: LNHNV and YYDKDF (reference sequence). This CDR3 has 15 amino acids. Between the trimmed V and J ends, which lost 1 base and 1 base, there was a span of 10 bases. CDR3 nucleotide sequence: TGTGCCACCAGCAGAGTGCTGGCAAGTAACTATGGCTACACCTTC. Translated: CATSRVLASNYGYTF.

J is TRBJ2-3 and V is TRBV29-1; 7 bases are a match to TRBD1. CDR1 SQVTM and CDR2 ANQGSEA come from the germline V gene. V was clipped by 6 bases and J by 2 bases; unmatched bases: 8. The CDR3 length is 14 residues. The CDR3 loop is CSVEAGTATDTQYF. CDR3 in DNA: TGCAGCGTAGAGGCCGGGACAGCCACAGATACGCAGTATTTT.

The chain has TRBV5-1 and TRBJ1-1; D perhaps matches TRBD1 (6 bases). The CDR3 runs to 13 residues. Trimming stripped 0 bases from V and 6 bases from J, with 9 bases between. Germline V lookup: CDR1 SGHRS, CDR2 YFSETQ. The CDR3 coding sequence is TGCGCCAGCAGCTTGGAAGGGGGGGCTGAAGCTTTCTTT. This encodes CASSLEGGAEAFF.

V is TRBV6-5 and J is TRBJ2-7, with TRBD2 matching over 11 bases. Germline CDR1 reads MNHEY; CDR2 reads SVGAGI. The CDR3 is made up of 15 amino acids. V was clipped by 4 bases and J by 2 bases; unmatched bases: 4. The CDR3 sequence: CASSSGTSGTYEQYF. The CDR3, as DNA: TGTGCCAGCAGTTCCGGGACTAGCGGTACCTACGAGCAGTACTTC.

The chain joins TRBV29-1 to TRBJ2-3, with 7 bases identical to TRBD2. The CDR3 has 15 amino acids. J gave up 0 bases and V 7 bases, and 10 bases lay outside the gene matches. CDR1 SQVTM and CDR2 ANQGSEA come from the germline V gene. CDR3 sequence (DNA): TGCAGCGCTGTCCCTAGCGGCAGTAGCACAGATACGCAGTATTTT. Its protein is CSAVPSGSSTDTQYF.

This chain joins TRBV5-1 and TRBJ2-2; the match to TRBD1 covers 9 bases. Germline values: CDR1 SGHRS, CDR2 YFSETQ. Trimming at V came to 4 bases and at J to 5 bases, leaving 3 bases not matched to a gene. CDR3 length: 14 amino acids. In nucleotides, the CDR3 is TGCGCCAGCAGCCCCGGGACAGGGACCGGGGAGCTGTTTTTT. The encoded protein is CASSPGTGTGELFF.

The chain links TRBV5-6 to TRBJ2-3, with D unresolved. CDR1 is SGHDT, CDR2 YYEEEE, per germline. The CDR3 has 15 residues. V was trimmed by 4 bases and J by 0 bases, leaving 12 bases between them. DNA of the CDR3: TGTGCCAGCAGCCTCCCGCTAGTTAGCACAGATACGCAGTATTTT. Its translation is CASSLPLVSTDTQYF.